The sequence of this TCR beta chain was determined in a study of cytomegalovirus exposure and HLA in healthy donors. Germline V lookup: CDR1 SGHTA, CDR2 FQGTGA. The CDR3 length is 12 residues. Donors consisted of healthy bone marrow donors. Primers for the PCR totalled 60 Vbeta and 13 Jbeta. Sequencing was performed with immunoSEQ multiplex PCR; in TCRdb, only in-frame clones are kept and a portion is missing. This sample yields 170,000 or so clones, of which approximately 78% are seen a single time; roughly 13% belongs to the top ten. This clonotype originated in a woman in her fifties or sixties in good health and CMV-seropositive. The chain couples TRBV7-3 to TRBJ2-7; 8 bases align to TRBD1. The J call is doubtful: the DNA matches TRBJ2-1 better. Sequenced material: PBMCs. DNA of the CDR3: TGTGCCAGCAGCAACCCAGGGGGCGAGCAGTTCTTC. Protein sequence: CASSNPGGEQFF.